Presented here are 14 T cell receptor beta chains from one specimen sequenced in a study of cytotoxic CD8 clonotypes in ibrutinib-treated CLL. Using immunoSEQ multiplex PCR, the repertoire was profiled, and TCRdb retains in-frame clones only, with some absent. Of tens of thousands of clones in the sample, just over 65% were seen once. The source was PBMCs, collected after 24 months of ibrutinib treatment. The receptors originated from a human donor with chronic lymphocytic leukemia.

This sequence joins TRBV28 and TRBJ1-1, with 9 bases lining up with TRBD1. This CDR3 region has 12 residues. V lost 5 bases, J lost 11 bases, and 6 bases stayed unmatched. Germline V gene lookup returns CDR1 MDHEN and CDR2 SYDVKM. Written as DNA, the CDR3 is TGTGCCAGCAGTGCAACAGGGGGCTACGCTTTCTTT. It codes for CASSATGGYAFF.

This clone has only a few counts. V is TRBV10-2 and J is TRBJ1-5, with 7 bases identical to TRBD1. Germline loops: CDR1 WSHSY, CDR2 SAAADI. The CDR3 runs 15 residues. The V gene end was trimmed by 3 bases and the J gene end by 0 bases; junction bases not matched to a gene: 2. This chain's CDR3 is CASSDRQGSNQPQHF. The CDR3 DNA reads TGCGCCAGCAGTGACCGACAGGGTAGCAATCAGCCCCAGCATTTT.

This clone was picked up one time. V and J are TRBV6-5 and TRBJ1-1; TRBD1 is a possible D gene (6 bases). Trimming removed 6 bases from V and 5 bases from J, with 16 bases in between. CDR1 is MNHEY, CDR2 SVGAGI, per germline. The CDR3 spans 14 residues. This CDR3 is CASSQDSLITEAFF. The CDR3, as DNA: TGTGCCAGCAGCCAGGACAGCTTGATTACTGAAGCTTTCTTT.

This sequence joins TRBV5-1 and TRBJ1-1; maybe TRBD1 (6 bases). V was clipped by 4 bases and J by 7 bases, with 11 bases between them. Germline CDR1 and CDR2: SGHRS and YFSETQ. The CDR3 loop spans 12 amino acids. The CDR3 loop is CASSHDRLEAFF. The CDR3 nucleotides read TGCGCCAGCAGCCACGACAGGCTTGAAGCTTTCTTT.

The CDR3 reads CASSAGSPQPQHF. CDR3 DNA: TGTGCCAGTAGTGCCGGCTCTCCGCAGCCCCAGCATTTT. The chain is built from TRBV19 and TRBJ1-5; D gene ambiguous. The CDR3 sequence is 13 residues long. The germline gives CDR1 LNHDA, CDR2 SQIVND (reference sequence). The germline V and J ends were trimmed by 5 bases and 7 bases, with 12 bases remaining between them. Combining the CDR3 with reference TRBV19 and TRBJ1-5 gives the whole variable domain DGGITQSPKYLFRKEGQNVTLSCEQNLNHDAMYWYRQDPGQGLRLIYYSQIVNDFQKGDIAEGYSVSREKKESFPLTVTSAQKNPTAFYLCASSAGSPQPQHFGDGTRLSIL.

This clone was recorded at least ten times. In nucleotides, the CDR3 is TGTGCCAGCAGCCCAACATGGGTCGGCTACGAGCAGTACTTC. Amino acids: CASSPTWVGYEQYF. The chain uses TRBV27 and TRBJ2-7; the D is unclear. The V end lost 6 bases, the J end lost 3 bases, and 15 bases lay between the germline ends. CDR3 length: 14 residues. In germline, CDR1 is MNHEY, CDR2 SMNVEV (reference sequence).

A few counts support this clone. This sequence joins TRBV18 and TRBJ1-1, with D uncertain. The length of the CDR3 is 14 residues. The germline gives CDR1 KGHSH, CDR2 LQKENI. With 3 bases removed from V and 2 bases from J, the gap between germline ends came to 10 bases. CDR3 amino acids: CASSPAYYNTEAFF. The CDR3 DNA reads TGTGCCAGCTCACCGGCCTACTACAACACTGAAGCTTTCTTT.

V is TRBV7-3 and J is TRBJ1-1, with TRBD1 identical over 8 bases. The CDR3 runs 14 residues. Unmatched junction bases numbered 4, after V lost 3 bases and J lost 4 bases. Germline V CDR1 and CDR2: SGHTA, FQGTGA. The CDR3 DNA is TGTGCCAGCAGCTTGGACAGGGCGAGCACTGAAGCTTTCTTT. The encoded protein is CASSLDRASTEAFF.

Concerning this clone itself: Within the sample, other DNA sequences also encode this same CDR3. Written as DNA, the CDR3 is TGTGCCAGCAGCATACGACAGGGAGGAAATCAGCCCCAGCATTTT. Translating gives CASSIRQGGNQPQHF. The rearrangement joins TRBV28 to TRBJ1-5; 7 nucleotides agree with TRBD1. J gave up 4 bases and V 6 bases, and 9 bases lay outside the gene matches. In germline, CDR1 is MDHEN, CDR2 SYDVKM. CDR3 length: 15 amino acids.

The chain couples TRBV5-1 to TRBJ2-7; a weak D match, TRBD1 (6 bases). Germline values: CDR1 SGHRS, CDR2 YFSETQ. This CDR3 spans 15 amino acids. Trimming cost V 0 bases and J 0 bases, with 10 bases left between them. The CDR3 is CASSLGTALSYEQYF. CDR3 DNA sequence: TGCGCCAGCAGCTTGGGGACAGCCCTCTCCTACGAGCAGTACTTC. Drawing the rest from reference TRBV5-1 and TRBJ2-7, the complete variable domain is KAGVTQTPRYLIKTRGQQVTLSCSPISGHRSVSWYQQTPGQGLQFLFEYFSETQRNKGNFPGRFSGRQFSNSRSEMNVSTLELGDSALYLCASSLGTALSYEQYFGPGTRLTVT.

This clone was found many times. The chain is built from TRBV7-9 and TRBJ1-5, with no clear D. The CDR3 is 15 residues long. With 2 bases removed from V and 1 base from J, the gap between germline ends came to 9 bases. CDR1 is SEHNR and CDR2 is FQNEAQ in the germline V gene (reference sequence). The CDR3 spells CASSLTGLSNQPQHF. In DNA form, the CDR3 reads TGTGCCAGCAGCTTAACCGGGTTAAGCAATCAGCCCCAGCATTTT.

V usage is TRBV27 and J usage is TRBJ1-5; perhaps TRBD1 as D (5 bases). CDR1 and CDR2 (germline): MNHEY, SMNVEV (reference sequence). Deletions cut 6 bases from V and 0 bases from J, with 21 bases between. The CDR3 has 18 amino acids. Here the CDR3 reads CASRPNVGGGDSNQPQHF. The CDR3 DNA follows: TGTGCCAGCAGGCCTAACGTTGGTGGAGGGGATAGCAATCAGCCCCAGCATTTT.

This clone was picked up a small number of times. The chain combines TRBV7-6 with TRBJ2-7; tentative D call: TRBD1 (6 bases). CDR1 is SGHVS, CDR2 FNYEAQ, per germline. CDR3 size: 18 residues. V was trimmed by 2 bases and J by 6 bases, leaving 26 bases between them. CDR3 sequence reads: CASSLLFSFDRRIAEQYF. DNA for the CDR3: TGTGCCAGCAGCTTACTATTTTCGTTTGACAGGAGAATTGCCGAGCAGTACTTC.

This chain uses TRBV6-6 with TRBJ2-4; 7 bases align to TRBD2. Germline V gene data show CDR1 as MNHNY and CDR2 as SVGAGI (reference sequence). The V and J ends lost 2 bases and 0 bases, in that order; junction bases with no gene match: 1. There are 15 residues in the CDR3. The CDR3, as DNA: TGTGCCAGCAGTTACAGCGGGGCAGCCAAAAACATTCAGTACTTC. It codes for CASSYSGAAKNIQYF.